This is a list of T cell receptor beta chains from one sample in a study of radiotherapy plus CTLA-4 blockade in lung cancer. Libraries were prepared by immunoSEQ multiplex PCR; TCRdb keeps only in-frame clonotypes and omits some of them. The sample has some 110,000 clones; approximately 90% are singletons. Sequenced material: peripheral blood, taken from a patient treated with radiotherapy plus ipilimumab. These receptors all stem from a human donor with non-small cell lung cancer that progressed on radiotherapy plus ipilimumab. Each CDR3 is given with its conserved first and last residue. D genes are given only for firm matches. Rows give clone size only sometimes, using once, few, many, or a class for an expanded clone.

V gene: TRBV6-1
CDR3 length: 13
clone size: once
D gene: .
J gene: TRBJ1-2
CDR3 protein: CASSGLYNYGYTF
CDR3 DNA: TGTGCCAGCAGTGGCTTATATAACTATGGCTACACCTTC

V gene: TRBV27
CDR3 length: 13
clone size: .
D gene: TRBD1
J gene: TRBJ2-3
CDR3 protein: CASSRQGADTQYF
CDR3 DNA: TGTGCCAGCAGTCGACAGGGGGCGGATACGCAGTATTTT

V gene: TRBV27
CDR3 length: 13
clone size: .
D gene: .
J gene: TRBJ1-4
CDR3 protein: CASSLTGAEKLFF
CDR3 DNA: TGTGCCAGCAGTTTAACGGGGGCTGAAAAACTGTTTTTT

V gene: TRBV5-1
CDR3 length: 16
clone size: .
D gene: TRBD2
J gene: TRBJ2-1
CDR3 protein: CASRLTGAGAGNEQFF
CDR3 DNA: TGCGCCAGCAGATTAACCGGAGCGGGAGCTGGGAATGAGCAGTTCTTC

V gene: TRBV2
CDR3 length: 13
clone size: .
D gene: .
J gene: TRBJ1-1
CDR3 protein: CASKRDGNTEAFF
CDR3 DNA: TGTGCCAGCAAGAGGGATGGAAACACTGAAGCTTTCTTT

V gene: TRBV29-1
CDR3 length: 14
clone size: .
D gene: .
J gene: TRBJ1-1
CDR3 protein: CSVGRGQRGAEAFF
CDR3 DNA: TGCAGCGTTGGTCGAGGACAGAGGGGCGCTGAAGCTTTCTTT

V gene: TRBV11-2
CDR3 length: 14
clone size: .
D gene: TRBD2
J gene: TRBJ2-1
CDR3 protein: CASSAKGLVYEQFF
CDR3 DNA: TGTGCCAGCAGCGCCAAGGGACTAGTGTATGAGCAGTTCTTC

V gene: TRBV9
CDR3 length: 15
clone size: .
D gene: .
J gene: TRBJ1-4
CDR3 protein: CASSARADSNEKLFF
CDR3 DNA: TGTGCCAGCAGCGCCCGAGCGGACAGCAATGAAAAACTGTTTTTT

V gene: TRBV5-1
CDR3 length: 16
clone size: .
D gene: TRBD2
J gene: TRBJ2-7
CDR3 protein: CASSPGTSGRVNEQYF
CDR3 DNA: TGCGCCAGCAGCCCTGGGACTAGCGGGAGGGTGAACGAGCAGTACTTC

V gene: TRBV5-1
CDR3 length: 15
clone size: .
D gene: TRBD1
J gene: TRBJ2-3
CDR3 protein: CASSPTGGLTDTQYF
CDR3 DNA: TGCGCCAGCAGCCCCACAGGGGGGCTAACAGATACGCAGTATTTT

V gene: TRBV11-3
CDR3 length: 15
clone size: .
D gene: TRBD2
J gene: TRBJ2-5
CDR3 protein: CASSFRGGGQETQYF
CDR3 DNA: TGTGCCAGCAGCTTCCGGGGGGGAGGCCAAGAGACCCAGTACTTC

V gene: TRBV5-1
CDR3 length: 14
clone size: few
D gene: TRBD1
J gene: TRBJ2-7
CDR3 protein: CASSSSTGGGEQYF
CDR3 DNA: TGCGCCAGCAGCTCATCCACAGGGGGTGGCGAGCAGTACTTC

V gene: TRBV5-1
CDR3 length: 13
clone size: .
D gene: .
J gene: TRBJ2-3
CDR3 protein: CASSLSGMSTQYF
CDR3 DNA: TGCGCCAGCAGCCTATCGGGGATGAGTACGCAGTATTTT

V gene: TRBV23-1
CDR3 length: 17
clone size: .
D gene: TRBD2
J gene: TRBJ2-3
CDR3 protein: CASSQPLAGVPTDTQYF
CDR3 DNA: TGCGCCAGCAGTCAACCCCTCGCGGGAGTTCCCACAGATACGCAGTATTTT

V gene: TRBV4-1
CDR3 length: 16
clone size: few
D gene: TRBD1
J gene: TRBJ1-1
CDR3 protein: CASSHRDRLMSGEAFF
CDR3 DNA: TGCGCCAGCAGCCACCGGGACAGGCTGATGTCGGGTGAAGCTTTCTTT

V gene: TRBV19
CDR3 length: 17
clone size: once
D gene: .
J gene: TRBJ1-5
CDR3 protein: CASKQNRQLRSNQPRHF
CDR3 DNA: TGTGCCAGTAAGCAGAACCGACAGCTCCGAAGCAATCAGCCCCGGCATTTT

V gene: TRBV7-9
CDR3 length: 15
clone size: .
D gene: .
J gene: TRBJ1-1
CDR3 protein: CASSLGLSTGTEAFF
CDR3 DNA: TGTGCCAGCAGCTTAGGCCTTTCCACGGGAACTGAAGCTTTCTTT

V gene: TRBV6-1
CDR3 length: 15
clone size: .
D gene: .
J gene: TRBJ1-2
CDR3 protein: CASSDFVTANYGYTF
CDR3 DNA: TGTGCCAGCAGTGACTTCGTGACAGCTAACTATGGCTACACCTTC

V gene: TRBV5-6
CDR3 length: 11
clone size: .
D gene: .
J gene: TRBJ2-1
CDR3 protein: CASSLDREQFF
CDR3 DNA: TGTGCCAGCAGCTTGGACCGGGAGCAGTTCTTC

V gene: TRBV6-1
CDR3 length: 12
clone size: .
D gene: TRBD1
J gene: TRBJ2-7
CDR3 protein: CAYRGLSYEQYF
CDR3 DNA: TGTGCCTACAGGGGGCTCTCCTACGAGCAGTACTTC

V gene: TRBV5-6
CDR3 length: 15
clone size: .
D gene: .
J gene: TRBJ1-2
CDR3 protein: CASSLTWIPIDGYTF
CDR3 DNA: TGTGCCAGCAGCCTTACATGGATCCCCATTGATGGCTACACCTTC

V gene: TRBV19
CDR3 length: 13
clone size: .
D gene: .
J gene: TRBJ1-5
CDR3 protein: CAVSLGVSQPQHF
CDR3 DNA: TGTGCCGTTTCGCTGGGGGTCAGTCAGCCCCAGCATTTT

V gene: TRBV4-2
CDR3 length: 17
clone size: .
D gene: TRBD1
J gene: TRBJ2-7
CDR3 protein: CASSQLPGQGVIYEQYF
CDR3 DNA: TGTGCCAGCAGCCAACTTCCGGGACAGGGAGTCATTTACGAGCAGTACTTC

V gene: TRBV5-1
CDR3 length: 16
clone size: .
D gene: TRBD2
J gene: TRBJ2-7
CDR3 protein: CASSLEGLAGGRGQYF
CDR3 DNA: TGCGCCAGCAGCTTGGAGGGACTAGCGGGAGGAAGGGGGCAGTACTTC

V gene: TRBV6-6
CDR3 length: 13
clone size: .
D gene: .
J gene: TRBJ1-5
CDR3 protein: CASTDRSGQPQHF
CDR3 DNA: TGTGCCAGCACCGACAGGTCGGGTCAGCCCCAGCATTTT

V gene: TRBV18
CDR3 length: 14
clone size: .
D gene: .
J gene: TRBJ1-5
CDR3 protein: CASSLQEVGQPQHF
CDR3 DNA: TGTGCCAGCTCATTACAGGAGGTAGGTCAGCCCCAGCATTTT

V gene: TRBV5-1
CDR3 length: 16
clone size: .
D gene: TRBD1
J gene: TRBJ2-3
CDR3 protein: CASSFGTGTVADTQYF
CDR3 DNA: TGCGCCAGCAGCTTCGGGACCGGGACAGTCGCAGATACGCAGTATTTT

V gene: TRBV30
CDR3 length: 12
clone size: .
D gene: .
J gene: TRBJ1-3
CDR3 protein: CAWSVLINTIYF
CDR3 DNA: TGTGCCTGGAGTGTCCTTATAAACACCATATATTTT

V gene: TRBV29-1
CDR3 length: 13
clone size: .
D gene: .
J gene: TRBJ1-4
CDR3 protein: CSVVTPGAEKLFF
CDR3 DNA: TGCAGCGTTGTTACCCCTGGGGCTGAAAAACTGTTTTTT

V gene: TRBV7-2
CDR3 length: 15
clone size: .
D gene: TRBD2
J gene: TRBJ2-7
CDR3 protein: CASSRAGILFGEQYF
CDR3 DNA: TGTGCCAGCAGCAGAGCGGGAATACTATTTGGCGAGCAGTACTTC

V gene: TRBV18
CDR3 length: 13
clone size: .
D gene: .
J gene: TRBJ2-5
CDR3 protein: CASSLSRQETQYF
CDR3 DNA: TGTGCCAGCTCACTCAGTCGACAAGAGACCCAGTACTTC

V gene: TRBV2
CDR3 length: 11
clone size: .
D gene: .
J gene: TRBJ2-1
CDR3 protein: CASSMSNEQFF
CDR3 DNA: TGTGCCAGCAGTATGTCCAATGAGCAGTTCTTC

V gene: TRBV5-1
CDR3 length: 12
clone size: .
D gene: .
J gene: TRBJ1-1
CDR3 protein: CASSLAGVRAFF
CDR3 DNA: TGCGCCAGCAGCTTGGCAGGGGTAAGAGCTTTCTTT

V gene: TRBV6-5
CDR3 length: 13
clone size: .
D gene: .
J gene: TRBJ2-3
CDR3 protein: CAVRVGGADTQYF
CDR3 DNA: TGTGCCGTCCGGGTGGGGGGTGCAGATACGCAGTATTTT

V gene: TRBV29-1
CDR3 length: 12
clone size: .
D gene: .
J gene: TRBJ2-5
CDR3 protein: CSAGRAQETQYF
CDR3 DNA: TGCAGCGCCGGCCGAGCCCAAGAGACCCAGTACTTC

V gene: TRBV7-6
CDR3 length: 18
clone size: .
D gene: TRBD2
J gene: TRBJ2-2
CDR3 protein: CASSLDLGVAGGRRELFF
CDR3 DNA: TGTGCCAGCAGCTTAGACCTGGGGGTAGCGGGAGGACGCCGGGAGCTGTTTTTT

V gene: TRBV4-1
CDR3 length: 14
clone size: few
D gene: .
J gene: TRBJ1-2
CDR3 protein: CASSQSTGTYGYTF
CDR3 DNA: TGCGCCAGCAGCCAGAGTACAGGGACCTATGGCTACACCTTC

V gene: TRBV7-2
CDR3 length: 16
clone size: .
D gene: .
J gene: TRBJ2-5
CDR3 protein: CASSPSRDSNQETQYF
CDR3 DNA: TGTGCCAGCAGTCCTAGTCGGGACTCGAACCAAGAGACCCAGTACTTC

V gene: TRBV2
CDR3 length: 13
clone size: .
D gene: .
J gene: TRBJ1-4
CDR3 protein: CASSALANEKLFF
CDR3 DNA: TGTGCCAGCAGTGCCCTGGCTAATGAAAAACTGTTTTTT

V gene: TRBV2
CDR3 length: 14
clone size: .
D gene: TRBD1
J gene: TRBJ1-5
CDR3 protein: CASSGTGRNQPQHF
CDR3 DNA: TGTGCCAGCAGTGGGACAGGGAGAAATCAGCCCCAGCATTTT

V gene: TRBV6-5
CDR3 length: 14
clone size: .
D gene: .
J gene: TRBJ1-2
CDR3 protein: CASSETHPYYGYTF
CDR3 DNA: TGTGCCAGCAGCGAGACACACCCATACTATGGCTACACCTTC

V gene: TRBV6-1
CDR3 length: 11
clone size: .
D gene: .
J gene: TRBJ2-7
CDR3 protein: CASSGGGVQYF
CDR3 DNA: TGTGCCAGCAGTGGTGGAGGTGTGCAGTACTTC

V gene: TRBV5-1
CDR3 length: 17
clone size: .
D gene: TRBD2
J gene: TRBJ2-5
CDR3 protein: CASSPNYSGRDRETQYF
CDR3 DNA: TGCGCCAGCAGCCCCAACTATAGCGGGAGGGACAGAGAGACCCAGTACTTC

V gene: TRBV18
CDR3 length: 15
clone size: .
D gene: .
J gene: TRBJ2-7
CDR3 protein: CASSPYSQGSYEQYF
CDR3 DNA: TGTGCCAGCTCACCCTACTCCCAGGGTTCCTACGAGCAGTACTTC

V gene: TRBV5-1
CDR3 length: 14
clone size: .
D gene: .
J gene: TRBJ1-2
CDR3 protein: CASSLGARDYGYTF
CDR3 DNA: TGCGCCAGCAGCTTGGGGGCGCGGGACTATGGCTACACCTTC

V gene: TRBV4-1
CDR3 length: 18
clone size: few
D gene: TRBD1
J gene: TRBJ1-2
CDR3 protein: CASSQGDGQGALLYGYTF
CDR3 DNA: TGCGCCAGCAGCCAAGGCGATGGACAGGGGGCGTTGCTCTATGGCTACACCTTC

V gene: TRBV6-5
CDR3 length: 13
clone size: .
D gene: .
J gene: TRBJ1-1
CDR3 protein: CASRRTWNTEAFF
CDR3 DNA: TGTGCCAGCAGACGCACATGGAACACTGAAGCTTTCTTT

V gene: TRBV11-2
CDR3 length: 13
clone size: once
D gene: .
J gene: TRBJ2-3
CDR3 protein: CASSLDLSDTQYF
CDR3 DNA: TGTGCCAGCAGCTTAGATCTTAGCGATACGCAGTATTTT

V gene: TRBV2
CDR3 length: 15
clone size: .
D gene: TRBD1
J gene: TRBJ2-1
CDR3 protein: CASSAAGGPYNEQFF
CDR3 DNA: TGTGCCAGCAGTGCGGCAGGGGGCCCCTACAATGAGCAGTTCTTC

V gene: TRBV29-1
CDR3 length: 12
clone size: .
D gene: .
J gene: TRBJ1-2
CDR3 protein: CSVDRDGYGYTF
CDR3 DNA: TGCAGCGTTGATAGGGACGGCTATGGCTACACCTTC

V gene: TRBV5-4
CDR3 length: 16
clone size: .
D gene: TRBD1
J gene: TRBJ1-2
CDR3 protein: CASSLAGYRGDYGYTF
CDR3 DNA: TGTGCCAGCAGCTTGGCCGGATACAGGGGGGACTATGGCTACACCTTT

V gene: TRBV11-3
CDR3 length: 18
clone size: .
D gene: TRBD2
J gene: TRBJ2-1
CDR3 protein: CASSPDGLAGGDLNEQFF
CDR3 DNA: TGTGCCAGCAGTCCCGATGGACTAGCGGGAGGTGATTTAAATGAGCAGTTCTTC

V gene: TRBV5-4
CDR3 length: 15
clone size: .
D gene: .
J gene: TRBJ2-3
CDR3 protein: CASSPEGSGTDTQYF
CDR3 DNA: TGTGCCAGCAGCCCCGAGGGATCAGGCACAGATACGCAGTATTTT

V gene: TRBV10-1
CDR3 length: 15
clone size: .
D gene: .
J gene: TRBJ2-7
CDR3 protein: CASPEAGPILNEQYF
CDR3 DNA: TGCGCCAGCCCCGAGGCGGGGCCCATATTAAACGAGCAGTACTTC